The 29 T cell receptor beta chains presented below share a single source sample, sequenced in a study of tumor-infiltrating lymphocytes in primary liver carcinoma. Joint extraction of RNA and DNA used roughly 20-33 mg of bulk tissue that was unsorted. From around 500 ng of total RNA, TCR beta-specific cDNA was reverse-transcribed using a constant-region primer. ARM-PCR was slightly modified, and three nested multiplex PCR rounds with it gave rise to the TCR beta libraries. PCR rounds one and two used TRBV1-TRBV30 forward primers with a C-beta reverse primer for approximately 11 cycles each. MiXCR, run by TCRdb on the multiplex PCR reads, gives a single entry per CDR3 protein. In the table there are more than 100,000 distinct CDR3 sequences, around 70% of which are singletons. The sequencing sample was made of tumor-adjacent normal liver tissue. Source of these receptors: a woman aged 55-69 years with primary liver carcinoma and hepatitis B virus infection.

On this clonotype: Mismatch with germline at one junction end may stem from a read error. The chain joins TRBV12-3 or TRBV12-4 to TRBJ2-1, with 13 nucleotides matching TRBD2. The CDR3 has 19 residues. DNA of the CDR3: TGTGCCATCAGTGGTGACAGTGGGACTAGCGGGAAGCGTCGGAATGAGCAGTTCTTC. This gives the protein CAISGDSGTSGKRRNEQFF.

CDR3 DNA sequence: TGTGCCAGCAGCTTAGATCACTCTACCGGGAGGGGCCACGAGCAGTACTTC. Its translation: CASSLDHSTGRGHEQYF. The rearrangement joins TRBV11-2 to TRBJ2-7; 8 bases fit TRBD2. The length of the CDR3 is 17 residues. Germline lookup yields CDR1 SGHAT and CDR2 FQNNGV. V was clipped by 0 bases and J by 5 bases; unmatched bases: 12.

To note about this clonotype: One end of the junction varies from germline; a read error may be responsible. This chain connects TRBV6-1 to TRBJ1-1; D gene ambiguous. The V gene's germline CDR1 is MNHNS and CDR2 SASEGT. The CDR3 spans 14 residues. The DNA of the CDR3 is TGTGCCAACAGTGTTAGGGAGCCGAATACTGAAGCTTTCTTT. This sequence encodes CANSVREPNTEAFF.

This clonotype was picked up many times. V gene TRBV24-1 combines with J gene TRBJ2-1, with D unclear. With 3 bases removed from V and 9 bases from J, the gap between germline ends came to 11 bases. The V gene's germline CDR1 is KGHDR and CDR2 SFDVKD. CDR3 size: 13 residues. The DNA of the CDR3 is TGTGCCACCAGTGATCCGACCATACTTGAGCAGTTCTTC. It translates to CATSDPTILEQFF.

Note on this clonotype: A much larger clone is a single base away; this may be a read error. V usage is TRBV7-8 and J usage is TRBJ2-7; D could derive from TRBD1 or TRBD2 (5 bases each). The V gene's germline CDR1 is SGHVS and CDR2 FQNEAQ. The length of the CDR3 is 15 residues. The germline V and J ends were trimmed by 5 bases and 3 bases, with 17 bases remaining between them. The DNA of the CDR3 is TGTGCCAGCAGCCGAACCGGGACGCAAATCTACGAGCAGTACTTC. Its translation is CASSRTGTQIYEQYF.

This chain connects TRBV11-2 to TRBJ2-1; either TRBD1 or TRBD2 may fit D (5 bases each). CDR1 SGHAT and CDR2 FQNNGV come from the germline V gene. Trimming left V 5 bases short and J 8 bases short, with 25 bases between. The CDR3 loop spans 17 amino acids. The CDR3 DNA reads as TGTGCCAGCAGCCCCTTCTCCCCCCCGACAGCGCGGGATGAGCAGTTCTTC. Protein sequence: CASSPFSPPTARDEQFF.

This clonotype was seen ten or more times. This chain connects TRBV6-5 to TRBJ2-7; the D gene is possibly TRBD1 (5 bases). The CDR3 consists of 13 residues. Germline CDR1 MNHEY, CDR2 SVGAGI. Trimming cost V 2 bases and J 0 bases, with 5 bases left between them. The CDR3 sequence: CASSYGHSYEQYF. CDR3 DNA sequence: TGTGCCAGCAGTTACGGACACTCCTACGAGCAGTACTTC.

The chain links TRBV6-5 to TRBJ2-7; 15 nucleotides agree with TRBD2. Germline V gene lookup returns CDR1 MNHEY and CDR2 SVGAGI. Trimming took 10 bases from V and 7 from J; bases not matched to a gene: 8. This CDR3 has 14 amino acids. The CDR3 reads CANSSGLAGGEQYF. CDR3 nucleotides: TGTGCCAACAGCTCGGGACTAGCGGGAGGAGAGCAGTACTTC.

A word on this clonotype: The conserved closing phenylalanine or tryptophan is absent in this CDR3, likely reflecting a read error. The CDR3 is CASSLAQSLYEQYL. As DNA, the CDR3 is TGTGCCAGCAGTTTAGCTCAAAGTCTCTACGAGCAGTACCTC. This rearrangement joins TRBV28 to TRBJ2-7; D uncertain. V dropped 2 bases and J dropped 3 bases, with 11 bases sitting between them. The CDR3 has 14 amino acids. Germline lookup yields CDR1 MDHEN and CDR2 SYDVKM.

This chain links TRBV12-5 with TRBJ1-1; D uncertain. The CDR3 contains 15 residues. The V gene's germline CDR1 is LGHNT and CDR2 FRNRAP. The V and J ends lost 7 bases and 14 bases respectively, with 29 bases between them. For the CDR3, the DNA is TGTGCTAGTGCTTTACAGCCTAACATGAACACTGAAGTCTTCTTT. Translated: CASALQPNMNTEVFF.

This clonotype was observed a single time. The rearrangement uses TRBV6-2 or TRBV6-3 and TRBJ2-7; D is possibly TRBD2 (5 bases). CDR1 and CDR2 (germline): MNHEY, SVGEGT. This CDR3 is 16 amino acids long. Trimming took off 2 bases at V and 10 bases at J, with 24 bases between the two ends. CDR3: CASSYGPAGSSYGQYF. The CDR3 DNA sequence: TGTGCCAGCAGTTACGGTCCCGCGGGCAGCTCCTACGGTCAGTACTTC.

In the case of this clonotype: This is likely a read error, given that the CDR3 carries no conserved phenylalanine or tryptophan at its end. This rearrangement joins TRBV6-2 or TRBV6-3 to TRBJ2-5; D ambiguous. CDR3 size: 14 residues. Germline values: CDR1 MNHEY, CDR2 SVGEGT. The DNA for the CDR3 is TGTGCCAACAGTTATGCCACCCCCCGAGAGACCCAGTACATC. This codes for CANSYATPRETQYI.

This clonotype showed up just once. The chain recombines TRBV5-5 with TRBJ2-6; a possible D gene is TRBD2 (6 bases). V shed 5 bases and J shed 3 bases, with 12 bases lying between them. The CDR3 sequence is 15 residues long. Germline V gene sequence: CDR1 SGHKS, CDR2 YYEKEE (reference sequence). The CDR3 DNA follows: TGTGCCAGCAGTATCCCGGGGGTTGGGGCCAACGTCCTGACTTTC. It codes for CASSIPGVGANVLTF.

A note on this clonotype: One end of the junction varies from germline; a read error may be responsible. The chain couples TRBV7-9 to TRBJ2-1; 7 nucleotides line up with TRBD2. This CDR3 contains 14 residues. Germline CDR1 is SEHNR and CDR2 is FQNEAQ (reference sequence). For the CDR3, the DNA is TGTGCCAGCAACGAAGTGGGAGGGAACAATGAGCAGTTATTC. It codes for CASNEVGGNNEQLF.

Note on this clonotype: Because the CDR3 is missing its conserved closing phenylalanine or tryptophan, this is likely a read error. The chain has TRBV7-9 and TRBJ2-2; 8 nucleotides line up with TRBD2. Germline CDR1 and CDR2: SEHNR and FQNEAQ (reference sequence). The CDR3 has 17 amino acids. The CDR3, as DNA: TGTGCTAGCAGCTTAAGAGACGGGAGGGTAGACACCGGGGAGCTGTTTCTT. It encodes CASSLRDGRVDTGELFL.

Of note for this clonotype: One end of the junction does not line up with germline, which may come from a read error. The chain combines TRBV11-2 with TRBJ1-1; no clear D. Per germline, CDR1 SGHAT and CDR2 FQNNGV. CDR3 size: 16 residues. The CDR3 DNA reads as TGTACCAGCAGCTCCTTAACACGTGATTGGAACACTGAAGCTTTCTTT. Its translation: CTSSSLTRDWNTEAFF.

Here the CDR3 DNA reads TGCGCCAGCAGCTCCATCGGGACAGGACGGGGCACTGAAGCTTTCTTT. Its translation is CASSSIGTGRGTEAFF. J is TRBJ1-1 and V is TRBV5-1; 8 nucleotides match TRBD1. The CDR3 has 16 amino acids. Germline V gene lookup returns CDR1 SGHRS and CDR2 YFSETQ. The junction had 11 bases not matched to a gene; V was cut back by 3 bases and J by 4 bases.

V usage is TRBV24-1 and J usage is TRBJ2-2, with TRBD1 as a possible D gene (7 bases). CDR1 is KGHDR, CDR2 SFDVKD, per germline. The CDR3 consists of 16 residues. V was clipped by 0 bases and J by 4 bases, with 11 bases between them. CDR3 in DNA: TGTGCCACCAGTGATTTGCAGGGGGGCTTCACCGGGGAGCTGTTTTTT. This sequence encodes CATSDLQGGFTGELFF.

Turning to this clonotype: A read error may explain this, as a much larger clone is one base away. The chain links TRBV30 to TRBJ2-5, with 9 bases that match TRBD1. This CDR3 spans 11 amino acids. Germline CDR1 reads GTSNPN; CDR2 reads SVGIG (reference sequence). DNA for the CDR3: TGTGCCAGGAGGGATAACAGGGGGCTCGGATTC. Translated, it gives CARRDNRGLGF.

The genes are TRBV6-5 and TRBJ2-7; 12 bases agree with TRBD2. CDR1 is MNHEY and CDR2 is SVGAGI in the germline V gene. The CDR3 runs 16 residues. The V and J ends lost 4 bases and 8 bases, in that order; junction bases with no gene match: 12. In nucleotides, the CDR3 is TGTGCCAGCAGTTTCGGTACTAGCGGGAGGTTAGACAAGCAGTACTTC. It translates to CASSFGTSGRLDKQYF.

To note about this clonotype: At one end, the junction sequence differs from germline, possibly due to a read error. The chain links TRBV29-1 to TRBJ2-3; 8 bases align to TRBD1. The CDR3 has 14 amino acids. Germline V lookup: CDR1 SQVTM, CDR2 ANQGSEA. CDR3 loop: CSHGDRTLTDMQYF. For the CDR3, the DNA is TGCAGCCATGGGGACAGGACCCTCACAGATATGCAGTATTTT.

Regarding this clonotype: It is likely a read error, because the conserved phenylalanine at the end of the CDR3 is missing. The rearrangement uses TRBV4-1 and TRBJ2-5; D is unclear. The germline CDR1 and CDR2 sequences are MGHRA and YSYEKL. V was pared by 0 bases and J by 2 bases, with 13 bases between. This CDR3 has 16 amino acids. CDR3 loop: CASSQDATSEQETQYL. CDR3 DNA: TGCGCCAGCAGCCAAGATGCTACAAGCGAGCAAGAGACCCAGTACCTC.

This chain links TRBV11-1 with TRBJ2-2, with 8 nucleotides matching TRBD1. Germline V lookup: CDR1 SGHAT, CDR2 FQDESV (reference sequence). CDR3 length: 16 amino acids. Trimming took 4 bases from V and 10 from J; bases not matched to a gene: 14. The CDR3 reads CASSWTGSLNTQELFF. The CDR3 DNA reads TGTGCCAGCAGCTGGACAGGGTCCCTTAACACGCAGGAGCTGTTTTTT.

Note on this clonotype: The final CDR3 position lacks the conserved phenylalanine or tryptophan, pointing to a likely read error. This rearrangement joins TRBV11-2 to TRBJ2-2, with D perhaps matching TRBD1 (6 bases). Trimming removed 6 bases from V and 6 bases from J, with 17 bases in between. Germline V lookup: CDR1 SGHAT, CDR2 FQNNGV. The CDR3 totals 15 residues. DNA for the CDR3: TGTGCCAGCAGTCCAGGGGATAGAGAATCCGGGGAGCTGTTTTCT. Protein: CASSPGDRESGELFS.

In its sample, this clonotype was seen many times. V and J are TRBV5-4 and TRBJ2-1; D is ambiguous. V was trimmed by 2 bases and J by 6 bases, leaving 3 bases between them. The CDR3 is 11 amino acids. The germline V gene encodes CDR1 SGHNT and CDR2 YYREEE (reference sequence). The CDR3: CASSFSNEQFF. The DNA for the CDR3 is TGTGCCAGCAGCTTTAGCAATGAGCAGTTCTTC.

Concerning this clonotype itself: An end of the junction differs from the germline gene, which may be a read error. The chain recombines TRBV11-2 with TRBJ2-4; TRBD1 is a possible D gene (6 bases). The CDR3 contains 15 residues. Germline CDR1 and CDR2: SGHAT and FQNNGV. The CDR3 DNA reads as TGTGCCGGCAGCTTAGTAGGGGGTAGAGGCGACATTCAGTACTTC. It specifies CAGSLVGGRGDIQYF.

Concerning this clonotype: Without the conserved terminal phenylalanine or tryptophan, this CDR3 likely stems from a read error. The chain links TRBV11-2 to TRBJ2-5, with D uncertain. There are 13 residues in the CDR3. Germline V CDR1 and CDR2: SGHAT, FQNNGV. This CDR3 is CASSLWVGQTQYL. As DNA, the CDR3 is TGTGCCAGCAGCTTATGGGTGGGCCAGACTCAGTACTTA.

This clonotype was found once. The rearrangement uses TRBV24-1 and TRBJ2-2; a possible D gene is TRBD1 (6 bases). The CDR3 is made up of 11 amino acids. With 10 bases removed from V and 4 bases from J, the gap between germline ends came to 6 bases. Germline lookup yields CDR1 KGHDR and CDR2 SFDVKD. CDR3 in amino acids: CATGATGELFF. Written as DNA, the CDR3 is TGTGCCACGGGGGCCACCGGGGAGCTGTTTTTT.

On this clonotype: One end of the junction fails to match germline, which may point to a read error. This chain connects TRBV5-6 to TRBJ1-2; maybe TRBD1 (6 bases). Germline CDR1 and CDR2: SGHDT and YYEEEE. The CDR3 runs 14 residues. CDR3 nucleotides: TGTGACAGCAGCGTCCTCGGGACAATCTATGGCTACACCTTC. Translating gives CDSSVLGTIYGYTF. The full variable domain, with the rest looked up from reference TRBV5-6 and TRBJ1-2, is DAGVTQSPTHLIKTRGQQVTLRCSPKSGHDTVSWYQQALGQGPQFIFQYYEEEERQRGNFPDRFSGHQFPNYSSELNVNALLLGDSALYLCDSSVLGTIYGYTFGSGTRLTVV.